The 20 T cell receptor beta chains below come from one sample, sequenced in a study of shared clonotypes between healthy human individuals. Positively selected for CCR7, the CD45RO-negative cells used as naive CD8 cells excluded terminally differentiated effector memory CD45RA+ cells. The assay was immunoSEQ multiplex PCR, and TCRdb's table has in-frame clones only and misses some. The sample includes about 2 million clones, about 95% of them seen just once. The sequenced sample consisted of naive CD8+ T cells sorted from blood. These receptors were taken from a man aged 18 to 35 in good health.

This CDR3 is CASSVRQGPLLPETQYF. The DNA for the CDR3 is TGTGCCAGCAGTGTCCGACAGGGGCCTCTTTTACCAGAGACCCAGTACTTC. The V call is TRBV25-1, the J call TRBJ2-5; TRBD1 matches at 8 bases. CDR3 length: 17 residues. The V segment lost 4 bases and the J segment 4 bases; nucleotides outside the gene matches: 14. Germline V gene lookup returns CDR1 MGHDK and CDR2 SYGVNS.

This clone appeared a single time. The gene calls are TRBV6-5 and TRBJ1-6; D ambiguous. This CDR3 contains 15 residues. V was trimmed by 6 bases and J by 6 bases, leaving 15 bases between them. Germline-derived CDR1 and CDR2 are MNHEY and SVGAGI. The CDR3 here is CASSPPGFTNSPLHF. CDR3 nucleotides: TGTGCCAGCAGCCCCCCGGGATTTACTAATTCACCCCTCCACTTT.

The rearrangement joins TRBV4-3 to TRBJ2-7, with D perhaps TRBD1 (5 bases). The ends were cut back, 0 bases at V and 3 bases at J, with 12 bases in the middle. Germline loops: CDR1 LGHNA, CDR2 YSLEER. This CDR3 has 15 amino acids. The CDR3 sequence is CASSQDSGINYEQYF. Written as DNA, the CDR3 is TGCGCCAGCAGCCAAGATTCAGGGATCAACTACGAGCAGTACTTC.

The gene calls are TRBV7-9 and TRBJ2-1, with D possibly matching TRBD2 (6 bases). Trimming took 4 bases from V and 0 from J, leaving 13 bases between them. Germline lookup yields CDR1 SEHNR and CDR2 FQNEAQ (reference sequence). This CDR3 contains 16 residues. In DNA form, the CDR3 reads TGTGCCAGCAGCTCATCTAGCGCGAGCTCCTACAATGAGCAGTTCTTC. Translated, it gives CASSSSSASSYNEQFF. Based on the CDR3 plus reference TRBV7-9 and TRBJ2-1, the full variable domain is DTGVSQNPRHKITKRGQNVTFRCDPISEHNRLYWYRQTLGQGPEFLTYFQNEAQLEKSRLLSDRFSAERPKGSFSTLEIQRTEQGDSAMYLCASSSSSASSYNEQFFGPGTRLTVL.

The chain is built from TRBV14 and TRBJ2-3; perhaps TRBD1 as D (6 bases). The V end was cut by 3 bases, the J end by 1 base, with 11 bases between. The CDR3 consists of 15 residues. Looked up from germline, CDR1 is SGHDN and CDR2 is FVKESK. In DNA form, the CDR3 reads TGTGCCAGCAGCCAGGAGGACAGTGGCACAGATACGCAGTATTTT. Translation: CASSQEDSGTDTQYF.

V and J are TRBV4-1 and TRBJ1-1, with D perhaps matching TRBD1 (6 bases). Trimming shortened V by 0 bases and J by 4 bases, and 12 bases separated the two germline ends. This CDR3 is built from 15 residues. CDR1 and CDR2 from the germline V gene are MGHRA and YSYEKL. CDR3 DNA sequence: TGCGCCAGCAGCCAAGATAGGGGGGCAGTCACTGAAGCTTTCTTT. This gives the protein CASSQDRGAVTEAFF.

V is TRBV29-1 and J is TRBJ2-2; D perhaps matches TRBD2 (7 bases). CDR1 is SQVTM and CDR2 is ANQGSEA in the germline V gene. V was shortened by 0 bases and J by 0 bases, with 17 bases between the two germline ends. The CDR3 is 18 amino acids. The CDR3 region is CSVEDSNRAGANTGELFF. CDR3 nucleotides: TGCAGCGTTGAAGATTCTAACAGGGCGGGGGCGAACACCGGGGAGCTGTTTTTT.

This chain connects TRBV18 to TRBJ2-1; TRBD2 aligns across 12 bases. The CDR3 is 15 residues long. Germline assignment: CDR1 KGHSH and CDR2 LQKENI. V lost 3 bases to trimming and J lost 4 bases; unmatched junction nucleotides: 1. DNA for the CDR3: TGTGCCAGCTCACCGGGACTAGCGGGTTACAATGAGCAGTTCTTC. Its protein product is CASSPGLAGYNEQFF. Supplemented by reference TRBV18 and TRBJ2-1, the full variable domain reads NAGVMQNPRHLVRRRGQEARLRCSPMKGHSHVYWYRQLPEEGLKFMVYLQKENIIDESGMPKERFSAEFPKEGPSILRIQQVVRGDSAAYFCASSPGLAGYNEQFFGPGTRLTVL.

V usage is TRBV5-1 and J usage is TRBJ2-5; 7 nucleotides match TRBD2. Germline loops: CDR1 SGHRS, CDR2 YFSETQ. The CDR3 loop spans 14 amino acids. The junction had 6 bases not matched to a gene; V was cut back by 4 bases and J by 3 bases. The CDR3 DNA follows: TGCGCCAGCAGCCAGCATGGGGGGGAAGAGACCCAGTACTTC. This sequence encodes CASSQHGGEETQYF.

The V gene is TRBV11-2, the J gene TRBJ2-1; TRBD2 might be the D (5 bases). V was shortened by 1 base and J by 7 bases, with 14 bases between the two germline ends. The CDR3 is 15 residues long. CDR1 is SGHAT and CDR2 is FQNNGV in the germline V gene. CDR3 in DNA: TGTGCCAGCAGCTTAGGACGATCTACGGGGAATGAGCAGTTCTTC. Encoded protein: CASSLGRSTGNEQFF.

This rearrangement joins TRBV29-1 to TRBJ1-1; 9 nucleotides line up with TRBD1. The CDR3 runs to 13 residues. With V trimmed by 5 bases and J by 4 bases, 5 bases remained unmatched. Germline CDR1 is SQVTM and CDR2 is ANQGSEA. The chain's CDR3 is CSVRTGVGTEAFF. CDR3 DNA sequence: TGCAGCGTTCGGACAGGGGTCGGCACTGAAGCTTTCTTT.

V usage is TRBV27 and J usage is TRBJ1-5; D gene unclear. V was pared by 3 bases and J by 2 bases, with 11 bases between. CDR3 length: 15 residues. Germline-derived CDR1 and CDR2 are MNHEY and SMNVEV (reference sequence). CDR3 in amino acids: CASSLGGIGNQPQHF. Written as DNA, the CDR3 is TGTGCCAGCAGTTTGGGAGGAATCGGCAATCAGCCCCAGCATTTT.

In nucleotides, the CDR3 is TGTGCCAGTATGGAGGGGGGTGGAAACACCGGGGAGCTGTTTTTT. Translating it yields CASMEGGGNTGELFF. The J gene is TRBJ2-2, the V gene TRBV19, with D possibly being TRBD1 or TRBD2 (6 bases each). This CDR3 comprises 15 residues. Germline-derived CDR1 and CDR2 are LNHDA and SQIVND (reference sequence). Trimming took 7 bases from V and 2 from J, leaving 14 bases between them. The full variable domain, its missing parts supplied by reference TRBV19 and TRBJ2-2, is DGGITQSPKYLFRKEGQNVTLSCEQNLNHDAMYWYRQDPGQGLRLIYYSQIVNDFQKGDIAEGYSVSREKKESFPLTVTSAQKNPTAFYLCASMEGGGNTGELFFGEGSRLTVL.

The rearrangement links TRBV4-3 to TRBJ2-5; either TRBD1 or TRBD2 may supply D (5 bases each). The ends were cut back, 3 bases at V and 5 bases at J, with 19 bases in the middle. CDR1 is LGHNA and CDR2 is YSLEER in the germline V gene. CDR3 length equals 16 residues. The CDR3 DNA reads TGCGCCAGCAGCCAGGAGCCGTGGCAGGGAGACGAGACCCAGTACTTC. Its translation is CASSQEPWQGDETQYF.

This chain uses TRBV6-1 with TRBJ1-3; unclear D gene. Germline V CDR1 and CDR2: MNHNS, SASEGT. V was cut by 4 bases and J by 0 bases, with 10 bases left in between. The CDR3 is 15 amino acids. The CDR3 loop reads CASSVSRYSGNTIYF. CDR3 nucleotides: TGTGCCAGCAGTGTATCCCGGTACTCTGGAAACACCATATATTTT.

V is TRBV7-2 and J is TRBJ2-7; D assignment may be TRBD1 or TRBD2 (5 bases each). Germline CDR1 reads SGHTA; CDR2 reads FQGNSA. The CDR3 runs 17 residues. Trimming shortened V by 1 base and J by 2 bases, and 18 bases separated the two germline ends. CDR3 DNA sequence: TGTGCCAGCAGCTTAGAGGTAGAGGGGTGGCGGACCTACGAGCAGTACTTC. Translation gives CASSLEVEGWRTYEQYF. The full variable domain, in which reference TRBV7-2 and TRBJ2-7 provide the parts outside the CDR3, is GAGVSQSPSNKVTEKGKDVELRCDPISGHTALYWYRQSLGQGLEFLIYFQGNSAPDKSGLPSDRFSAERTGGSVSTLTIQRTQQEDSAVYLCASSLEVEGWRTYEQYFGPGTRLTVT.

This clone came up a few times. The V gene is TRBV7-3, the J gene TRBJ1-1; D not resolved. CDR3 length equals 12 residues. Germline values: CDR1 SGHTA, CDR2 FQGTGA. Trimming removed 4 bases at V and 8 bases at J, with 11 bases between. In DNA form, the CDR3 reads TGTGCCAGCAGCTCAGTTTCGGGGGAAGCTTTCTTT. Its translation is CASSSVSGEAFF.

This chain uses TRBV27 with TRBJ1-1; D is possibly TRBD1 (5 bases). Looked up from germline, CDR1 is MNHEY and CDR2 is SMNVEV (reference sequence). The CDR3 covers 13 residues. V lost 4 bases and J 5 bases, leaving 11 bases between the germline ends. The CDR3 sequence: CASSYDRGTEAFF. The CDR3 region has the DNA TGTGCCAGCAGTTACGACCGGGGGACTGAAGCTTTCTTT.

This clone showed up just once. This CDR3 is also generated by other DNA sequences in the sample. V gene TRBV2 combines with J gene TRBJ2-7; 7 nucleotides agree with TRBD1. The V gene's germline CDR1 is SNHLY and CDR2 FYNNEI. The length of the CDR3 is 12 residues. The J segment lost 2 bases and the V segment lost 8 bases, leaving 3 bases of the junction unmatched. CDR3 coding DNA: TGTGCCAGCCAGGGGGACGCCTACGAGCAGTACTTC. It is translated as CASQGDAYEQYF.

The rearrangement uses TRBV27 and TRBJ2-3; the D is unclear. Germline V gene lookup returns CDR1 MNHEY and CDR2 SMNVEV (reference sequence). This CDR3 is built from 16 residues. Trimming stripped 0 bases from V and 1 base from J, with 11 bases between. CDR3 DNA sequence: TGTGCCAGCAGTTTATCGGAGCGACGCCGCACAGATACGCAGTATTTT. This gives the protein CASSLSERRRTDTQYF.